Listed here is a single T cell receptor (beta chain). Antigen unknown. These data belong to a study of T cell responses to AZD1222 COVID-19 vaccine. This CDR3 is 13 amino acids long. CDR1 SEHNR and CDR2 FQNEAQ come from the germline V gene (reference sequence). The V end was cut by 10 bases, the J end by 5 bases, with 14 bases between. Clones were sequenced by immunoSEQ multiplex PCR, and TCRdb holds only the in-frame ones, with some missing. The data show more than 70,000 clones, with roughly 87% seen just once and more than 5% held by the top ten. General study results and limits: Regions left unmutated in variants are reportedly the target of nearly half of spike-specific TCRs. Spike-spanning, vaccine-associated CD4 TCRs were dominant at 160-218 and 743-854. Recipients of two AZD1222 doses showed rising Spike-specific TCR breadth and depth.

The genes are TRBV7-9 and TRBJ1-4, with a weak D call TRBD1 (6 bases). The sequences come from peripheral blood, collected on day 0 of MenACWY control vaccination. The receptor was isolated from an adult in good health. CDR3 sequence (DNA): TGTGCCATTCTACGAGGGGGGAATGAAAAACTGTTTTTT. This gives the protein CAILRGGNEKLFF.